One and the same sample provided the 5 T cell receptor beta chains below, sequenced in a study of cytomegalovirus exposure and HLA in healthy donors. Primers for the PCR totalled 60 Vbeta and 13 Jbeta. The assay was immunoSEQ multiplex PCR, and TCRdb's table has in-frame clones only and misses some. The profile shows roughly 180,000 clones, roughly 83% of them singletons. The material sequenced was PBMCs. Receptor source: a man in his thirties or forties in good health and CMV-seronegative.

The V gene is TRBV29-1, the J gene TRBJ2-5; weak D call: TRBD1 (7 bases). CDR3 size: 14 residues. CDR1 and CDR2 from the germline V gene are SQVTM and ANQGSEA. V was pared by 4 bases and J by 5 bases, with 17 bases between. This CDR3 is CSVARQGGGETQYF. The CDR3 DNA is TGCAGCGTTGCCCGACAGGGTGGGGGGGAGACCCAGTACTTC.

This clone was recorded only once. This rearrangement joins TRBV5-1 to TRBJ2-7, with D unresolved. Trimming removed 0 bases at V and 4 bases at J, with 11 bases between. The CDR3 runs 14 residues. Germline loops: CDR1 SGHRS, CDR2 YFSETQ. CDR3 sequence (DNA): TGCGCCAGCAGCTTGGGCTCGACATTATACGAGCAGTACTTC. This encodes CASSLGSTLYEQYF.

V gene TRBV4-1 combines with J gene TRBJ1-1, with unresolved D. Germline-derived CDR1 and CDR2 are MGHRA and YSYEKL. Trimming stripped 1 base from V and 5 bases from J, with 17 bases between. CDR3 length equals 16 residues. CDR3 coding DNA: TGCGCCAGCAGCCAAGCCCCTCCCGAGGGTACGACTGAAGCTTTCTTT. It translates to CASSQAPPEGTTEAFF.

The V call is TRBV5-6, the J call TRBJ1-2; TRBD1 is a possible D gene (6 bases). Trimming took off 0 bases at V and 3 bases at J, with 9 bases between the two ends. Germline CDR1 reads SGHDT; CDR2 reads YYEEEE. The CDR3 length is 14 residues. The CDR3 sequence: CASSLGQVYYGYTF. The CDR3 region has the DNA TGTGCCAGCAGCTTGGGACAGGTATACTATGGCTACACCTTC.

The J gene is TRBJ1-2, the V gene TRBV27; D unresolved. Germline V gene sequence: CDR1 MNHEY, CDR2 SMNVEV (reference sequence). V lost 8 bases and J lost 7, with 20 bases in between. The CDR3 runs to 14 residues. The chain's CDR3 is CASCNAGPGSGYTF. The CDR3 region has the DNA TGTGCCAGCTGCAACGCGGGTCCGGGGAGTGGCTACACCTTC.